This T cell receptor beta chain derives from a study of cytomegalovirus exposure and HLA in healthy donors. PCR was performed using 60 Vbeta and 13 Jbeta primers. Clones were read by immunoSEQ multiplex PCR, and TCRdb kept only the in-frame ones, dropping some. The table lists some 44,000 clones, with roughly 1.8% in the top ten. This CDR3 comprises 16 residues. Germline CDR1 is LGHNA and CDR2 is YSLEER. V shed 4 bases and J shed 0 bases, with 10 bases lying between them. This sequence originates from a woman in her twenties or thirties in good health and CMV-seronegative. The rearrangement joins TRBV4-3 to TRBJ2-6, with a possible D match to TRBD1 (5 bases). Input material: PBMCs. CDR3 in DNA: TGCGCCAGCAGCCCTCAGGGTTACTCTGGGGCCAACGTCCTGACTTTC. It is translated as CASSPQGYSGANVLTF.